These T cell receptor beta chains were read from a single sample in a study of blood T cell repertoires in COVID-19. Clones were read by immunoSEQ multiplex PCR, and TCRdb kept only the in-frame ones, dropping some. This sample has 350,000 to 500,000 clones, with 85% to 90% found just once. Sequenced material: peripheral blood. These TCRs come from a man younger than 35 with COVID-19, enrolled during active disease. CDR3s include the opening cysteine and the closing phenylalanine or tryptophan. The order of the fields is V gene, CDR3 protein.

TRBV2,CTGTSSYNEQFF
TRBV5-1,CASSGTGSQETQYF
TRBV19,CASSPDKGVNSFF
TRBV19,CASSSTATYEQYF
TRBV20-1,CSATDGSGREQFF
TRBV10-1,CASSSRGGSGEQFF
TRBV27,CASSFDSNYGYTF
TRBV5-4,CASRHDRGRETQYF
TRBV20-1,CSARLAYEQYF
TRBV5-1,CASSRSSNEQFF
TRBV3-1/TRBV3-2,CASSQMGQGNTDTQYF
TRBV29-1,CSVATRRRTDTQYF
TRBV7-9,CASSPADQDRNTEAFF
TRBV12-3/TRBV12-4,CASRISGVYEQYF
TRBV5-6,CASSLGLAGSYEQYF
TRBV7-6,CASSLQGTQYF
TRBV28,CASSPQGLGSPLHF
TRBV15,CATSRSLDRVVYGYTF
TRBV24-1,CATSDPTGQNTDTQYF
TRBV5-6,CASSTFYEQYF